The rows below give T cell receptor beta chains drawn from one sample of a study of blood T cells in healthy people across ages. MiXCR was run by TCRdb on the 5' RACE reads, yielding one entry per CDR3 protein. Of under 1,000,000 distinct CDR3 sequences listed, around half are singletons. Sequencing was done on a sample of blood. These TCRs come from a man older than 75 in good health. Each CDR3 is given with its conserved first and last residue. D genes are given only for firm matches. Clone size is stated in some rows and not others, as once, few, many or a class when expanded.

16,.,TRBJ2-3,TRBV5-1,.,TGCGCCAGCAGCTTGGCTGTGACAGGACGGGGAGATACGCAGTATTTT,CASSLAVTGRGDTQYF
14,many,TRBJ2-7,TRBV20-1,.,TGCAGTGTTCCCCATTCTAGCTATTCCTACGAGCAGTACTTC,CSVPHSSYSYEQYF
15,.,TRBJ2-1,TRBV9,.,TGTGCCAGCAGCACCGGTATAGCTGCCTACAATGAGCAGTTCTTC,CASSTGIAAYNEQFF
17,.,TRBJ2-4,TRBV7-2,TRBD2,TGTGCCAGCAGCTTAAGGGCTAGCGGGGTCACGGGGAACATTCAGTACTTC,CASSLRASGVTGNIQYF
14,.,TRBJ2-1,TRBV20-1,TRBD2,TGCAGTGCTAGAGGAAGCGGGACCCTCTATGAGCAGTTCTTC,CSARGSGTLYEQFF
14,.,TRBJ2-6,TRBV20-1,.,TGCAGTGCGAAACAGGGAGTCGGGGCCAACGTCCTGACTTTC,CSAKQGVGANVLTF
15,.,TRBJ2-5,TRBV7-2,TRBD2,TGTGCCAGCAGCTTAGTTGGGCGGGAGTATTACGGGCAGTACTTC,CASSLVGREYYGQYF
14,few,TRBJ1-6,TRBV6-1,.,TGTGCCAGCAGCCCGCCCCTTTATAATTCACCCCTCCACTTT,CASSPPLYNSPLHF
16,few,TRBJ2-3,TRBV18,.,TGTGCCAGCTCACCACGCTCCCGGGGAGATACAGATACGCAGTATTTT,CASSPRSRGDTDTQYF
13,.,TRBJ2-1,TRBV20-1,TRBD2,TGCAGTGCCGTAGCGGGAGGGCGCGATGAGCAGTTCTTC,CSAVAGGRDEQFF
20,.,TRBJ2-6,TRBV10-3,.,TGTGCCATCAGTGAGTTGGGGCTAGTCGCAGGGAGCTCTGGGGCCAACGTCCTGACTTTC,CAISELGLVAGSSGANVLTF
15,.,TRBJ2-3,TRBV9,.,TGTGCCAGCAGCACGACAAGCTTTTCCACAGATACGCAGTATTTT,CASSTTSFSTDTQYF
16,.,TRBJ2-5,TRBV12-3/TRBV12-4,.,TGTGCCAGCAGTCCATACCGTCGAACAGGGAGAGAGACCCAGTACTTC,CASSPYRRTGRETQYF
14,.,TRBJ2-1,TRBV11-3,.,TGTGCCAGCAGCCCATTCACAGGGTCCAATGAGCAGTTCTTC,CASSPFTGSNEQFF